This T cell receptor (beta chain) was sequenced during a study of coeliac disease. Broader study findings: In active celiac disease, intraepithelial and lamina propria TRB and TRG repertoires were less clonal than controls.

Note on this clone: Antigen unknown.

This CDR3 spans 13 amino acids. The V end lost 6 bases, the J end lost 4 bases, and 12 bases lay between the germline ends. Germline V lookup: CDR1 LNHDA, CDR2 SQIVND (reference sequence). Measured with immunoSEQ multiplex PCR; TCRdb has only the in-frame clones, and not every one. This sample has 6,000 to 8,500 clones, with 65% to 80% found just once. The source is a woman aged 18-29 years with active celiac disease. The chain recombines TRBV19 with TRBJ1-1; D may be TRBD1 (5 bases). Sequenced: lamina propria lymphocytes from the gut. This chain's CDR3 is CASRWGVGTEAFF. DNA of the CDR3: TGTGCCAGTAGATGGGGGGTGGGCACTGAAGCTTTCTTT.